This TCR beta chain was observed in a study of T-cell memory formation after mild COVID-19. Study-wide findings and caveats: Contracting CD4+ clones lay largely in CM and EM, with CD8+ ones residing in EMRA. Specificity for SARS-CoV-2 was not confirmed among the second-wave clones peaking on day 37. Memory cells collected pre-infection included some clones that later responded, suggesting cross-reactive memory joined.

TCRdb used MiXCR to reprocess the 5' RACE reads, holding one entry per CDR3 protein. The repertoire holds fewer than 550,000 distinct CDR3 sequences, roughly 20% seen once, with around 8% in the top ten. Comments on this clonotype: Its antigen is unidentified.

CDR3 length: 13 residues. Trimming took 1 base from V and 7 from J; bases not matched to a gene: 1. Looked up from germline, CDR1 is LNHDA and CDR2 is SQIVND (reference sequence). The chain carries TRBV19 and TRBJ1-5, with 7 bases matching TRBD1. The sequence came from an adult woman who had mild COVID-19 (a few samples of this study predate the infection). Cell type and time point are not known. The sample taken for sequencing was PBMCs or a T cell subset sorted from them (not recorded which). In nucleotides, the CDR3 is TGTGCCAGTAGTATAGGACAGGGCCAGCCCCAGCATTTT. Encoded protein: CASSIGQGQPQHF. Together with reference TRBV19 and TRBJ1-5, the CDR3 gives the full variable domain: DGGITQSPKYLFRKEGQNVTLSCEQNLNHDAMYWYRQDPGQGLRLIYYSQIVNDFQKGDIAEGYSVSREKKESFPLTVTSAQKNPTAFYLCASSIGQGQPQHFGDGTRLSIL.